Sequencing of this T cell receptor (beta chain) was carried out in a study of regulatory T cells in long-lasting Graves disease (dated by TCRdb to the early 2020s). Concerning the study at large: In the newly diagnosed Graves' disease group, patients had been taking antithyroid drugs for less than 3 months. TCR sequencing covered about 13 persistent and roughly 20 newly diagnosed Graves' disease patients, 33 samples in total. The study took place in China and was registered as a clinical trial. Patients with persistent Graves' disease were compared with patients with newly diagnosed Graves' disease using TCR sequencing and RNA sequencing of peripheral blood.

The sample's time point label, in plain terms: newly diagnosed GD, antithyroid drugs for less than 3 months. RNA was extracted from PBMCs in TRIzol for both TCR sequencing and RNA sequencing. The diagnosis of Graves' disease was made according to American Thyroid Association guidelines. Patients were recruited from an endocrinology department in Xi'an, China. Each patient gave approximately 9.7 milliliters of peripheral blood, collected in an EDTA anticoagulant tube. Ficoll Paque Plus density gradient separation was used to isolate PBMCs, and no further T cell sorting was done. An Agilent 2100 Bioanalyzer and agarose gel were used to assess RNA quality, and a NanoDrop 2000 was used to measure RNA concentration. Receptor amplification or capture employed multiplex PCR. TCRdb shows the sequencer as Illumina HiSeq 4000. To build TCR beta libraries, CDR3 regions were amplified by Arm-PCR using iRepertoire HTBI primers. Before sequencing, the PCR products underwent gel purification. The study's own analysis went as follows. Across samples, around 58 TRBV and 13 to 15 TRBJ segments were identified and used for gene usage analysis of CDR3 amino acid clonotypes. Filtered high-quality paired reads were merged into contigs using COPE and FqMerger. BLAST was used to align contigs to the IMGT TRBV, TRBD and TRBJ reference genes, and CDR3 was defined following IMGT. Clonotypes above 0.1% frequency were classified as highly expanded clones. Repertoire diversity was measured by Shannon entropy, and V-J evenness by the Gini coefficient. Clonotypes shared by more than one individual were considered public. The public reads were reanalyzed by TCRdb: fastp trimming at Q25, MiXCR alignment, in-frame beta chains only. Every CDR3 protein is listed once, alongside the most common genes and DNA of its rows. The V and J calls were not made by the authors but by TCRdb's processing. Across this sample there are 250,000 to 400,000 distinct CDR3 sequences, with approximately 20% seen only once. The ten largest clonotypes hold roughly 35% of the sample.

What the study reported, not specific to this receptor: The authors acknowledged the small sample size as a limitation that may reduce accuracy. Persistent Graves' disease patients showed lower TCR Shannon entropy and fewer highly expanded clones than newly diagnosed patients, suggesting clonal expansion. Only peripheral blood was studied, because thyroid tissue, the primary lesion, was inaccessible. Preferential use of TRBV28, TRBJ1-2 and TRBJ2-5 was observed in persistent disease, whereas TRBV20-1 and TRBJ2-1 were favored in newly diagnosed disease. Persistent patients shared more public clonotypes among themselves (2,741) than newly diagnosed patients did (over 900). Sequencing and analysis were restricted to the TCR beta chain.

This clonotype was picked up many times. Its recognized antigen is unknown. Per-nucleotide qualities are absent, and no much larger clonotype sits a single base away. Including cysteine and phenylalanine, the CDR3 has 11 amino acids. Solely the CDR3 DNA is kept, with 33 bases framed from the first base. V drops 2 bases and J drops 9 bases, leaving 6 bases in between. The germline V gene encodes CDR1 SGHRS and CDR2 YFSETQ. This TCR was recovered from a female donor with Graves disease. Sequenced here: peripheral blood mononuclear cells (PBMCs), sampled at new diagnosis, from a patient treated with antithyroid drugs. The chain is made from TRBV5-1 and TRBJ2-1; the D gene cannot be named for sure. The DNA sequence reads TGCGCCAGCAGCTTCAGAAGTGAGCAGTTCTTC. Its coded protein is CASSFRSEQFF.